A selection of T cell receptor beta chains follows, all from one sample in a study of identical twins. TCRdb called the 5' RACE reads again in MiXCR, with one record for every CDR3 protein. This sample has about 720,000 distinct CDR3 sequences, with around a sixth found just once. This sample also belongs to another study, concerning T cells expressing NK-cell markers.

Material for sequencing was PBMCs. The receptors derive from a woman between 18 and 29 years old in good health. Each CDR3 is given with its conserved first and last residue. Each record gives: V gene, clone size, D gene, J gene, CDR3 protein, CDR3 DNA. D genes are given only for firm matches. A clone size is listed for some rows: how often the clone was seen (once, few, many), or a class if it is expanded.

TRBV20-1,few,TRBD2,TRBJ2-1,CSGSPGLAGGREQFF,TGCAGTGGGTCTCCGGGACTAGCGGGGGGTAGAGAGCAGTTCTTC
TRBV5-1,few,TRBD1,TRBJ1-2,CASSLGTGGRFAYTF,TGCGCCAGCAGCTTGGGGACAGGGGGCCGTTTTGCCTACACCTTC
TRBV12-3/TRBV12-4,-,TRBD1,TRBJ1-1,CASSLRQGLVRAFF,TGTGCCAGCAGTTTGCGACAGGGTTTAGTCCGGGCTTTCTTT
TRBV5-1,-,-,TRBJ2-1,CASSPWDGNEQFF,TGCGCCAGCAGCCCCTGGGACGGCAATGAGCAGTTCTTC
TRBV2,-,-,TRBJ2-3,CASSGSGGSPDTQYF,TGTGCCAGCAGTGGTTCAGGGGGGTCCCCAGATACGCAGTATTTT
TRBV7-9,-,TRBD1,TRBJ2-7,CASSGYRGRHEQYF,TGTGCCAGCAGCGGATACAGGGGGAGGCACGAGCAGTACTTC
TRBV20-1,few,-,TRBJ2-1,CSALGPQVVGEQFF,TGCAGTGCCCTAGGACCTCAAGTCGTCGGTGAGCAGTTCTTC
TRBV6-1,few,-,TRBJ2-3,CASSHRAGFGADTQYF,TGTGCCAGCAGCCACAGGGCAGGGTTCGGGGCAGATACGCAGTATTTT
TRBV5-1,-,-,TRBJ2-2,CASSLYRTPGELFF,TGCGCCAGCAGCTTGTACAGGACCCCCGGGGAGCTGTTTTTT
TRBV5-1,many,TRBD2,TRBJ2-5,CASSLSLAGSFQETQYF,TGCGCCAGCAGCTTGAGTCTAGCGGGGAGCTTCCAAGAGACCCAGTACTTC
TRBV12-3/TRBV12-4,few,-,TRBJ2-7,CASSPPSAHEQYF,TGTGCCAGCAGCCCACCCAGCGCCCACGAGCAGTACTTC
TRBV2,-,-,TRBJ1-4,CASSEVIGGKLFF,TGTGCCAGCAGTGAAGTAATTGGGGGAAAACTGTTTTTT
TRBV20-1,-,TRBD2,TRBJ2-1,CSATRPGLAVHEQFF,TGCAGTGCCACACGTCCGGGACTAGCGGTACATGAGCAGTTCTTC
TRBV13,-,-,TRBJ2-1,CASSPGGAGGLINNEQFF,TGTGCCAGCAGCCCAGGGGGGGCGGGAGGCCTGATCAACAATGAGCAGTTCTTC
TRBV5-1,few,TRBD2,TRBJ2-1,CASSLVGAGEGEQFF,TGCGCCAGCAGCTTGGTCGGAGCGGGAGAGGGTGAGCAGTTCTTC
TRBV7-2,few,-,TRBJ2-1,CASSLEPIKAKFF,TGTGCCAGCAGCTTAGAGCCGATTAAGGCGAAGTTCTTC
TRBV20-1,few,-,TRBJ1-1,CSARDRAANTEAFF,TGCAGTGCTAGAGACAGGGCGGCGAACACTGAAGCTTTCTTT
TRBV29-1,few,-,TRBJ2-1,CTALSSYNEQFF,TGTACTGCCCTCAGCTCCTACAATGAGCAGTTCTTC
TRBV20-1,-,TRBD2,TRBJ2-1,CSAIFAGGPGEQFF,TGCAGTGCTATATTTGCGGGAGGGCCAGGGGAGCAGTTCTTC
TRBV9,-,-,TRBJ2-3,CASSPQRRTEKGTDTQYF,TGTGCCAGCAGCCCTCAGCGGAGAACCGAAAAAGGCACAGATACGCAGTATTTT
TRBV6-2/TRBV6-3,once,-,TRBJ2-3,CASLWSGSTDTQYF,TGTGCCAGCTTGTGGTCAGGGAGCACAGATACGCAGTATTTT
TRBV6-5,-,-,TRBJ2-1,CASSYSDGIGNEQFF,TGTGCCAGCAGTTACTCGGACGGGATTGGAAATGAGCAGTTCTTC
TRBV7-9,few,-,TRBJ2-5,CASSGISQETQYF,TGTGCCAGCAGCGGGATTTCTCAAGAGACCCAGTACTTC
TRBV12-3/TRBV12-4,-,TRBD2,TRBJ2-1,CASSFGTFSGVEYNEQFF,TGTGCCAGCAGTTTCGGGACCTTTAGCGGGGTGGAATACAATGAGCAGTTCTTC
TRBV29-1,-,TRBD2,TRBJ2-5,CTTAGAGAIRETQYF,TGCACCACGGCGGGTGCGGGAGCCATTCGAGAGACCCAGTACTTC
TRBV20-1,-,TRBD2,TRBJ2-3,CSASRREVTDTQYF,TGCAGTGCTAGTCGGCGGGAGGTTACAGATACGCAGTATTTT
TRBV11-2,-,-,TRBJ2-7,CASSLVAGKGYEQYF,TGTGCCAGCAGCTTAGTTGCAGGGAAGGGCTACGAGCAGTACTTC
TRBV6-1,many,-,TRBJ2-3,CASSSRGAPTDTQYF,TGTGCCAGCAGCTCCAGGGGCGCGCCCACAGATACGCAGTATTTT
TRBV10-3,many,-,TRBJ2-7,CAISESGARAGSYEQYF,TGTGCCATCAGTGAGTCGGGTGCTCGAGCGGGTTCCTACGAGCAGTACTTC
TRBV7-6,few,TRBD1,TRBJ1-2,CASSLWTGAEETGYTF,TGTGCCAGCAGCTTATGGACAGGGGCGGAGGAGACTGGCTACACCTTC
TRBV5-5,-,TRBD2,TRBJ2-7,CASSLEWTSGTRYEQYF,TGTGCCAGCAGCTTGGAGTGGACTAGCGGAACGAGGTACGAGCAGTACTTC
TRBV7-9,-,TRBD1,TRBJ2-7,CASSSKGAGGSLYF,TGTGCCAGCAGCTCCAAGGGGGCAGGGGGCAGTTTGTACTTC